What follows are 25 T cell receptor beta chains derived from one specimen sequenced in a study of Ad26.COV2.S vaccination and SARS-CoV-2 variants. Generated by immunoSEQ multiplex PCR, the TCRdb table keeps only in-frame clones and is missing some. The sample yields more than 40,000 clones, about 83% seen once. The sample was peripheral blood, taken after recovery from COVID-19. The receptors derive from a human donor who had recovered from COVID-19.

The genes are TRBV6-6 and TRBJ2-6; D is undetermined. The CDR3 sequence is 16 residues long. The germline V and J ends were trimmed by 0 bases and 2 bases, with 8 bases remaining between them. Germline V CDR1 and CDR2: MNHNY, SVGAGI (reference sequence). In nucleotides, the CDR3 is TGTGCCAGCAGTTACTCGTTCACCCCTGGGGCCAACGTCCTGACTTTC. Amino acids: CASSYSFTPGANVLTF.

CDR3: CASSLGGYEQYF. In nucleotides, the CDR3 is TGTGCCAGCAGCCTAGGTGGCTACGAGCAGTACTTC. V is TRBV5-6 and J is TRBJ2-7; no clear D gene. The V and J ends lost 4 bases and 3 bases respectively, with 8 bases between them. The CDR3 loop spans 12 amino acids. From germline, CDR1 is SGHDT and CDR2 YYEEEE.

The chain links TRBV5-1 to TRBJ2-3; no definite D call. The CDR3 consists of 15 residues. Germline V gene sequence: CDR1 SGHRS, CDR2 YFSETQ. Trimming shortened V by 1 base and J by 0 bases, and 9 bases separated the two germline ends. The DNA for the CDR3 is TGCGCCAGCAGCTTGATTTCAAAAAGCACAGATACGCAGTATTTT. Translated: CASSLISKSTDTQYF. Using reference TRBV5-1 and TRBJ2-3 for the parts outside the CDR3, the full variable domain is KAGVTQTPRYLIKTRGQQVTLSCSPISGHRSVSWYQQTPGQGLQFLFEYFSETQRNKGNFPGRFSGRQFSNSRSEMNVSTLELGDSALYLCASSLISKSTDTQYFGPGTRLTVL.

This chain links TRBV5-1 with TRBJ1-2; tentatively, D is TRBD1 (6 bases). Trimming removed 0 bases from V and 6 bases from J, with 15 bases in between. Germline CDR1 and CDR2: SGHRS and YFSETQ. The length of the CDR3 is 15 residues. The CDR3 DNA sequence: TGCGCCAGCAGCTTGGCCAGGGGAGACAGCAATGGCTACACCTTC. Translation gives CASSLARGDSNGYTF.

The genes are TRBV6-5 and TRBJ2-7; D is possibly TRBD1 or TRBD2 (5 bases each). The V and J ends lost 10 bases and 1 base respectively, with 20 bases between them. The CDR3 runs 15 residues. The V gene's germline CDR1 is MNHEY and CDR2 SVGAGI. In DNA form, the CDR3 reads TGTGCCACAGGGCTCGGGTCGGGACCTTCCTACGAGCAGTACTTC. Translated: CATGLGSGPSYEQYF.

The J gene is TRBJ1-2, the V gene TRBV5-1; D is ambiguous. Trimming took off 2 bases at V and 3 bases at J, with 8 bases between the two ends. The CDR3 spans 13 residues. Per the germline V gene, CDR1 is SGHRS and CDR2 is YFSETQ. The CDR3 spells CASSFEADYGYTF. CDR3 nucleotide sequence: TGCGCCAGCAGCTTCGAAGCCGACTATGGCTACACCTTC. Complete variable domain (other parts from reference TRBV5-1 and TRBJ1-2): KAGVTQTPRYLIKTRGQQVTLSCSPISGHRSVSWYQQTPGQGLQFLFEYFSETQRNKGNFPGRFSGRQFSNSRSEMNVSTLELGDSALYLCASSFEADYGYTFGSGTRLTVV.

This CDR3 is CASSPEGSGVSYNEQFF. In DNA form, the CDR3 reads TGTGCCAGCTCACCAGAGGGTTCGGGAGTGTCCTACAATGAGCAGTTCTTC. The rearrangement links TRBV18 to TRBJ2-1; TRBD2 might be the D (6 bases). The CDR3 is 17 residues long. With 2 bases removed from V and 1 base from J, the gap between germline ends came to 15 bases. From germline, CDR1 is KGHSH and CDR2 LQKENI.

V usage is TRBV5-5 and J usage is TRBJ2-5, with D perhaps TRBD1 or TRBD2 (6 bases each). The V gene's germline CDR1 is SGHKS and CDR2 YYEKEE (reference sequence). The CDR3 has 15 residues. V was pared by 4 bases and J by 9 bases, with 22 bases between. In DNA form, the CDR3 reads TGTGCCAGCAGCCCCTGGGGGGACACGGGCTTTTCCCAGTACTTC. Its translation is CASSPWGDTGFSQYF.

The chain employs TRBV3-1 (or the pseudogene TRBV3-2) and TRBJ1-5; TRBD1 is a possible D gene (5 bases). CDR1 and CDR2 (germline): LGHDT, YNNKEL (reference sequence). V lost 1 base and J 6 bases, leaving 16 bases between the germline ends. The CDR3 loop spans 16 amino acids. Here the CDR3 DNA reads TGTGCCAGCAGCCAAGGTCTCAACGCAGGGATTCAGCCCCAGCATTTT. It translates to CASSQGLNAGIQPQHF.

V and J are TRBV9 and TRBJ1-6, with D tentatively TRBD1 (5 bases). From germline, CDR1 is SGDLS and CDR2 YYNGEE. Trimming pared 2 bases from V and 4 bases from J, leaving 13 bases between. The CDR3 is made up of 16 amino acids. CDR3 residues: CASSVEGARYNSPLHF. The CDR3 DNA is TGTGCCAGCAGCGTCGAAGGGGCGCGTTATAATTCACCCCTCCACTTT.

V is TRBV5-1 and J is TRBJ2-2, with 8 bases identical to TRBD2. The V segment lost 3 bases and the J segment 1 base; nucleotides outside the gene matches: 5. Germline CDR1 is SGHRS and CDR2 is YFSETQ. CDR3 length: 16 amino acids. CDR3 region: CASSSAGGVNTGELFF. CDR3 sequence (DNA): TGCGCCAGCAGCTCCGCGGGGGGCGTGAACACCGGGGAGCTGTTTTTT.

The genes are TRBV7-3 and TRBJ1-1, with 9 bases identical to TRBD1. V shed 5 bases and J 5 bases; nucleotides not matched to a gene: 6. Germline V gives CDR1 SGHTA, CDR2 FQGTGA. This CDR3 is built from 14 residues. In nucleotides, the CDR3 is TGTGCCAGCAGCGCTGGGACAGGGAGTACTGAAGCTTTCTTT. It codes for CASSAGTGSTEAFF.

The DNA for the CDR3 is TGCGCCAGCAGCCAAAATACACAGGGGAGTCAGCCCCAGCATTTT. As protein: CASSQNTQGSQPQHF. V is TRBV4-1 and J is TRBJ1-5; 7 nucleotides agree with TRBD1. The germline V gene has CDR1 MGHRA and CDR2 YSYEKL. This CDR3 spans 15 amino acids. J was trimmed by 6 bases and V by 2 bases; bases with no gene match: 7.

V is TRBV6-5 and J is TRBJ2-1; TRBD2 matches at 14 bases. The CDR3 runs 15 residues. The V gene's germline CDR1 is MNHEY and CDR2 SVGAGI. The V segment lost 10 bases and the J segment 9 bases; nucleotides outside the gene matches: 11. The CDR3 here is CATGTSGRLRSEQFF. The CDR3 nucleotides read TGTGCCACCGGGACTAGCGGGAGACTGCGGAGTGAGCAGTTCTTC.

The sample holds a few counts of this clone. The chain couples TRBV14 to TRBJ1-5; D remains unclear. Trimming removed 0 bases from V and 7 bases from J, with 7 bases in between. The CDR3 consists of 13 residues. The germline CDR1 and CDR2 sequences are SGHDN and FVKESK. The CDR3 sequence: CASSQDDLQPQHF. For the CDR3, the DNA is TGTGCCAGCAGCCAAGATGACTTACAGCCCCAGCATTTT.

The chain carries TRBV24-1 and TRBJ1-2; D remains unclear. This CDR3 comprises 14 residues. Looked up from germline, CDR1 is KGHDR and CDR2 is SFDVKD. Trimming removed 2 bases from V and 4 bases from J, with 10 bases in between. The CDR3 sequence is CATSDSLGPYGYTF. DNA of the CDR3: TGTGCCACCAGTGATTCTTTAGGGCCCTATGGCTACACCTTC.

The chain joins TRBV14 to TRBJ2-1; 10 bases are a match to TRBD2. Germline trimming cut 3 bases from V and 5 bases from J; bases unmatched to any gene: 4. Germline CDR1 is SGHDN and CDR2 is FVKESK. CDR3 length equals 15 residues. The CDR3 loop is CASSHPSGSDNEQFF. The DNA of the CDR3 is TGTGCCAGCAGCCACCCTAGCGGGAGCGACAATGAGCAGTTCTTC.

The chain carries TRBV3-1 (or the pseudogene TRBV3-2) and TRBJ2-7; perhaps TRBD1 as D (6 bases). The CDR3 runs 15 residues. Trimming removed 1 base at V and 1 base at J, with 11 bases between. Germline CDR1 LGHDT, CDR2 YNNKEL (reference sequence). The CDR3 nucleotides are TGTGCCAGCAGCCAAGGGGGGCGGGCATCCTACGAGCAGTACTTC. Encoded protein: CASSQGGRASYEQYF.

The chain recombines TRBV10-3 with TRBJ1-6, with 7 bases lining up with TRBD1. CDR3 length equals 15 residues. The V segment lost 2 bases and the J segment 6 bases; nucleotides outside the gene matches: 4. Germline CDR1 ENHRY, CDR2 SYGVKD. The chain's CDR3 is CAISESPGGNSPLHF. Here the CDR3 DNA reads TGTGCCATCAGTGAGAGTCCAGGGGGTAATTCACCCCTCCACTTT.

This rearrangement joins TRBV7-2 to TRBJ2-5, with D perhaps TRBD2 (6 bases). V dropped 7 bases and J dropped 2 bases, with 17 bases sitting between them. The germline V gene has CDR1 SGHTA and CDR2 FQGNSA. The CDR3 totals 15 residues. The chain's CDR3 is CASTPRRGQQETQYF. The CDR3 coding sequence is TGTGCCAGCACCCCCCGGCGGGGCCAACAAGAGACCCAGTACTTC.

The chain links TRBV6-1 to TRBJ2-7; D is perhaps TRBD1 or TRBD2 (5 bases each). Germline V gene sequence: CDR1 MNHNS, CDR2 SASEGT. The CDR3 length is 12 residues. Trimming took off 2 bases at V and 6 bases at J, with 8 bases between the two ends. CDR3 sequence: CASSELGVEQYV. Written as DNA, the CDR3 is TGTGCCAGCAGTGAACTGGGGGTCGAGCAGTACGTC.

This chain joins TRBV6-1 and TRBJ1-1; TRBD1 might be the D (5 bases). The CDR3 has 15 amino acids. Trimming left V 2 bases short and J 1 base short, with 11 bases between. Germline CDR1 reads MNHNS; CDR2 reads SASEGT. The CDR3 DNA reads as TGTGCCAGCAGTGAATGGCAGGGACCGAACACTGAAGCTTTCTTT. Translation gives CASSEWQGPNTEAFF.

The chain links TRBV27 to TRBJ1-6; D is undetermined. The CDR3 consists of 14 residues. CDR1 and CDR2 from the germline V gene are MNHEY and SMNVEV (reference sequence). Trimming pared 3 bases from V and 5 bases from J, leaving 8 bases between. The CDR3 nucleotides read TGTGCCAGCAGTTTGGACGGGAATAATTCACCCCTCCACTTT. Encoded protein: CASSLDGNNSPLHF.

This clone is large by share. This chain joins TRBV19 and TRBJ2-3; 7 bases align to TRBD2. The ends lost 8 bases at V and 2 bases at J; junction bases unmatched: 7. CDR3 size: 14 residues. Germline loops: CDR1 LNHDA, CDR2 SQIVND (reference sequence). The chain's CDR3 is CASSKAGPTDTQYF. Here the CDR3 DNA reads TGTGCCAGTTCTAAAGCGGGGCCCACAGATACGCAGTATTTT.

This rearrangement joins TRBV27 to TRBJ1-2; maybe TRBD1 (6 bases). Germline V gene data show CDR1 as MNHEY and CDR2 as SMNVEV (reference sequence). The V end was cut by 0 bases, the J end by 2 bases, with 13 bases between. This CDR3 spans 16 amino acids. CDR3 nucleotides: TGTGCCAGCAGTTTATCGGGGGCCCGAGGGAACTATGGCTACACCTTC. This translates into CASSLSGARGNYGYTF.